This T cell receptor beta chain originates from a study of PD-1 blockade in classical Hodgkin lymphoma. Whole-study results and caveats: Newly diagnosed and completely responding patients shared comparable baseline diversity. CD8+ TCR diversity did not rise significantly by C4D1, unlike CD4+. Repertoire difference causes, possibly disease activity or prior therapy, remain undefined. Baseline TCR diversity was reportedly lower in newly diagnosed patients than healthy donors.

There are 13 residues in the CDR3. Germline lookup yields CDR1 SNHLY and CDR2 FYNNEI. V was pared by 5 bases and J by 15 bases, with 17 bases between. Autologous stem cell transplantation was followed by relapse in every patient, and brentuximab vedotin exposure varied. Libraries were prepared by immunoSEQ multiplex PCR; TCRdb keeps only in-frame clonotypes and omits some of them. The sample yields about 36,000 clones, approximately 70% seen once. Remarks on this clone: Its antigen remains unidentified.

The TCR originated in a human donor with classical Hodgkin lymphoma. The sample consisted of peripheral blood mononuclear cells (PBMCs), taken before the second cycle of nivolumab. V usage is TRBV2 and J usage is TRBJ1-6; D not certain. CDR3 sequence (DNA): TGTGCCAGCAGTCCCCGGCCAATAGGAAGCCTCCACTTT. This gives the protein CASSPRPIGSLHF.